This TCR beta chain was retrieved from a study of T cells in Graves' hyperthyroidism and ophthalmopathy. CDR3 size: 15 residues. Germline CDR1 SEHNR, CDR2 FQNEAQ (reference sequence). V was clipped by 5 bases and J by 8 bases; unmatched bases: 6. Study outcomes and limitations: A 13 V-J signature model discriminated ophthalmopathy versus stable hyperthyroidism. Model predictions of ophthalmopathy came a median roughly 6.4 months before onset.

The authors deemed Graves' hyperthyroidism stable absent ophthalmopathy progression within 18 months. Patients with uncontrolled infections, other autoimmune diseases, pregnancy or lactation were excluded. The investigators amplified TCR beta CDR3 regions from RNA transcripts. HTBI primers were the set used in a first-round RT-PCR of the TCR CDR3. TCRdb called the multiplex PCR reads again in MiXCR, with one record for every CDR3 protein. The sample has approximately 700,000 distinct CDR3 sequences; over 15% are singletons. This clonotype was seen repeatedly, ten times or more. The antigen is undetermined.

This receptor was obtained from a man between 18 and 29 years old with Graves' hyperthyroidism. The rearrangement links TRBV7-9 to TRBJ2-1; 13 bases align to TRBD2. The source material was blood. CDR3 nucleotides: TGTGCCAGCAGCACCCGACTAGCGGGAGGAGATGAGCAGTTCTTC. This translates into CASSTRLAGGDEQFF.